This is a list of T cell receptor beta chains from one sample in a study of T cells expressing NK-cell markers. TCRdb reanalyzed the 5' RACE reads and collapses them to one entry per CDR3 protein, without DNA. This repertoire comprises about 150,000 distinct CDR3 sequences; its ten largest clones make up 9.5% to 15%. Specimen: blood T cells: a sorted CD56 or NKG2C T cell subset, CD4+ or CD8+ T cells, or bulk PBMC T cells (not recorded which). These receptors were obtained from a man aged 18 to 30 in good health. Both conserved end residues are part of each CDR3. Fields, in order: V gene, J gene, CDR3 protein.

v_call: TRBV7-9
j_call: TRBJ2-2
cdr3_aa: CASSTTRDSGAGELFF

v_call: TRBV4-1
j_call: TRBJ2-2
cdr3_aa: CASSHALGTTNTGELFF

v_call: TRBV7-8
j_call: TRBJ2-1
cdr3_aa: CASSFRAGGSEQFF

v_call: TRBV13
j_call: TRBJ2-3
cdr3_aa: CASSLAGGRALGDTQYF

v_call: TRBV5-6
j_call: TRBJ2-6
cdr3_aa: CASKSPGANVLTF

v_call: TRBV7-9
j_call: TRBJ2-7
cdr3_aa: CASSTGTGGHEQYF

v_call: TRBV12-3/TRBV12-4
j_call: TRBJ2-3
cdr3_aa: CASSRSDRTTDTQYF

v_call: TRBV12-3/TRBV12-4
j_call: TRBJ2-3
cdr3_aa: CASSLFSGRSTDTQYF

v_call: TRBV6-1
j_call: TRBJ2-5
cdr3_aa: CASSRGGWETQYF

v_call: TRBV12-3/TRBV12-4
j_call: TRBJ2-1
cdr3_aa: CASSPVGAGNEQFF